These 8 T cell receptor beta chains were all obtained from the same sample, sequenced in a study of CD8 T cells in Susac syndrome. Random hexamers were used to reverse transcribe about 0.45 to 1 ug of RNA. MiXCR, applied by TCRdb to the immunoSEQ multiplex PCR reads, yields one record per CDR3 protein. The data hold about 130,000 distinct CDR3 sequences, with approximately 96% observed a single time. What was sequenced was CD4+ T cells from PBMCs. Source of these receptors: a human donor in good health.

The chain has TRBV3-1 and TRBJ1-5; D gene unclear. The V end lost 0 bases, the J end lost 0 bases, and 6 bases lay between the germline ends. Germline V gives CDR1 LGHDT, CDR2 YNNKEL (reference sequence). The CDR3 totals 15 residues. CDR3 sequence reads: CASSQDGISNQPQHF. CDR3 DNA sequence: TGTGCCAGCAGCCAAGACGGGATTAGCAATCAGCCCCAGCATTTT.

V gene TRBV29-1 combines with J gene TRBJ2-1; TRBD2 agrees at 12 bases. With 6 bases clipped from V and 0 bases from J, the junction kept 9 bases outside the gene matches. The CDR3 covers 17 residues. Germline values: CDR1 SQVTM, CDR2 ANQGSEA. The CDR3 here is CSVRGTSGFSSYNEQFF. CDR3 sequence (DNA): TGCAGCGTGAGGGGGACTAGCGGGTTCAGCTCCTACAATGAGCAGTTCTTC.

The J gene is TRBJ2-2, the V gene TRBV15; D ambiguous. The ends were cut back, 0 bases at V and 6 bases at J, with 2 bases in the middle. The CDR3 totals 12 residues. Germline V gene lookup returns CDR1 LNHNV and CDR2 YYDKDF (reference sequence). The CDR3 DNA follows: TGTGCCACCAGCAGAGAGGCCGGGGAGCTGTTTTTT. This encodes CATSREAGELFF.

This chain connects TRBV28 to TRBJ1-2; TRBD1 matches 7 bases. The CDR3 is 17 amino acids. Germline V lookup: CDR1 MDHEN, CDR2 SYDVKM. With 2 bases clipped from V and 4 bases from J, the junction kept 13 bases outside the gene matches. In DNA, the CDR3 is TGTGCCAGCAGTTTACCAGGGACAGCCACGAAGGTCTATGGCTACACCTTC. Its protein is CASSLPGTATKVYGYTF.

The J gene is TRBJ1-1, the V gene TRBV7-9; 10 bases agree with TRBD1. This CDR3 spans 15 amino acids. With 1 base clipped from V and 6 bases from J, the junction kept 5 bases outside the gene matches. Germline values: CDR1 SEHNR, CDR2 FQNEAQ (reference sequence). The CDR3 protein is CASSLGRDRGAEAFF. The CDR3 region has the DNA TGTGCCAGCAGCTTAGGCCGGGACAGGGGCGCTGAAGCTTTCTTT.

V usage is TRBV5-1 and J usage is TRBJ2-1; D is unresolved. Germline-derived CDR1 and CDR2 are SGHRS and YFSETQ. Trimming shortened V by 0 bases and J by 0 bases, and 10 bases separated the two germline ends. There are 16 residues in the CDR3. DNA of the CDR3: TGCGCCAGCAGCTTGGTGGGTGCGAACTCCTACAATGAGCAGTTCTTC. It is translated as CASSLVGANSYNEQFF.

The chain links TRBV10-2 to TRBJ2-7; unclear D gene. Germline-derived CDR1 and CDR2 are WSHSY and SAAADI. The V gene lost 8 bases and the J gene lost 0 bases, with 11 bases spanning the gap. The CDR3 is 13 residues long. CDR3 coding DNA: TGCGCCAGCCGCCCTGGGCGCTCCTACGAGCAGTACTTC. Protein: CASRPGRSYEQYF.

The chain links TRBV6-4 to TRBJ1-2, with 7 bases aligning to TRBD1. CDR3 length: 14 residues. Germline values: CDR1 MRHNA, CDR2 SNTAGT. J was trimmed by 4 bases and V by 0 bases; bases with no gene match: 2. DNA for the CDR3: TGTGCCAGCAGTGACTCGTGGGACAGCTATGGCTACACCTTC. Translating it yields CASSDSWDSYGYTF.